Sequencing of this T cell receptor beta chain was carried out in a study of blood T cells in healthy people across ages. It was with a sample-barcoded 5' primer and a J-beta primer mix that a second PCR of roughly 6 to 12 cycles was run. Tagging of each cDNA molecule was performed by a template-switch adaptor with 12 random nucleotides. Via MiXCR, TCRdb re-called the 5' RACE reads, giving one row per CDR3 protein. The table shows over 600,000 distinct CDR3 sequences, with around 43% occurring only once. Germline V gives CDR1 MNHEY, CDR2 SMNVEV (reference sequence). The CDR3 is made up of 13 amino acids. V was shortened by 4 bases and J by 6 bases, with 10 bases between the two germline ends. Healthy individuals of Caucasian origin from Russia, aged about 6 to 100, served as donors. Staff drew 9 to 10 milliliters of peripheral blood from each donor. The authors isolated at least 6 million PBMCs per sample.

The source is a man older than 75 in good health. This chain joins TRBV27 and TRBJ2-1; D is undetermined. Source material: blood. CDR3 sequence (DNA): TGTGCCAGCAGTTCCCCTGCAGGCAATGAGCAGTTCTTC. Protein: CASSSPAGNEQFF.